Shown below are 15 T cell receptor beta chains from a single sample sequenced in a study of CD8 T cells in Susac syndrome. The RNA, about 0.45 to 1 ug, was put through reverse transcription using random hexamers. TCRdb re-called the immunoSEQ multiplex PCR reads through MiXCR, storing one row per CDR3 protein. Among 150,000 to 200,000 distinct CDR3 sequences listed, 85% to 95% were seen once. Sample: CD4+ T cells from PBMCs. The receptors here all came from a human donor with multiple sclerosis.

The V call is TRBV2, the J call TRBJ1-4; D might be TRBD1 (5 bases). Germline values: CDR1 SNHLY, CDR2 FYNNEI. This CDR3 spans 13 amino acids. The V end was cut by 6 bases, the J end by 5 bases, with 10 bases between. For the CDR3, the DNA is TGTGCCAGCAGGGGACGGGGAAATGAAAAACTGTTTTTT. Its protein is CASRGRGNEKLFF.

The chain joins TRBV7-9 to TRBJ2-1; D is perhaps TRBD1 (6 bases). This CDR3 is built from 15 residues. Trimming shortened V by 5 bases and J by 5 bases, and 16 bases separated the two germline ends. Germline values: CDR1 SEHNR, CDR2 FQNEAQ (reference sequence). CDR3 residues: CASSAPHRVNNEQFF. Written as DNA, the CDR3 is TGTGCCAGCAGCGCCCCCCACAGGGTAAACAATGAGCAGTTCTTC. Variable domain in full (rest from reference TRBV7-9 and TRBJ2-1): DTGVSQNPRHKITKRGQNVTFRCDPISEHNRLYWYRQTLGQGPEFLTYFQNEAQLEKSRLLSDRFSAERPKGSFSTLEIQRTEQGDSAMYLCASSAPHRVNNEQFFGPGTRLTVL.

This clonotype has more than one count but fewer than ten. V gene TRBV3-1 combines with J gene TRBJ2-7; TRBD2 is a possible D gene (6 bases). The CDR3 runs 14 residues. Trimming shortened V by 2 bases and J by 2 bases, and 10 bases separated the two germline ends. CDR1 and CDR2 from the germline V gene are LGHDT and YNNKEL (reference sequence). The chain's CDR3 is CASSQPGLTYEQYF. Here the CDR3 DNA reads TGTGCCAGCAGCCAACCGGGACTCACCTACGAGCAGTACTTC.

This chain uses TRBV11-2 with TRBJ2-7; no reliable D call. The V gene's germline CDR1 is SGHAT and CDR2 FQNNGV. V lost 2 bases and J 1 base, leaving 12 bases between the germline ends. CDR3 size: 15 residues. DNA for the CDR3: TGTGCCAGCAGCTTAACAATCCTTATGTCCTACGAGCAGTACTTC. Translation: CASSLTILMSYEQYF.

This clonotype has just one count. The chain has TRBV5-1 and TRBJ1-1; 7 bases line up with TRBD1. Trimming removed 2 bases from V and 5 bases from J; junction bases left unmatched: 6. CDR1 SGHRS and CDR2 YFSETQ come from the germline V gene. This CDR3 has 14 residues. CDR3 residues: CASSFSQGQTEAFF. As DNA, the CDR3 is TGCGCCAGCAGCTTTAGTCAGGGACAGACTGAAGCTTTCTTT.

This clonotype was seen only a few times. This rearrangement joins TRBV5-1 to TRBJ2-7; no firm D call. V was cut by 4 bases and J by 3 bases, with 11 bases left in between. Germline lookup yields CDR1 SGHRS and CDR2 YFSETQ. There are 13 residues in the CDR3. The CDR3 is CASSRVPDYEQYF. Here the CDR3 DNA reads TGCGCCAGCAGCCGGGTCCCAGACTACGAGCAGTACTTC.

This chain connects TRBV4-3 to TRBJ1-2; D is unclear. With 0 bases removed from V and 4 bases from J, the gap between germline ends came to 9 bases. The CDR3 is 14 amino acids. Germline V lookup: CDR1 LGHNA, CDR2 YSLEER. In DNA, the CDR3 is TGCGCCAGCAGCCAAGAGGCCGCCAGCTATGGCTACACCTTC. It specifies CASSQEAASYGYTF.

V usage is TRBV20-1 and J usage is TRBJ2-3, with D perhaps TRBD1 or TRBD2 (6 bases each). CDR3 length: 17 residues. Trimming removed 2 bases at V and 3 bases at J, with 21 bases between. Per the germline V gene, CDR1 is DFQATT and CDR2 is SNEGSKA (reference sequence). The CDR3 sequence: CSARTGAPLLGTDTQYF. The DNA of the CDR3 is TGCAGTGCTAGAACGGGGGCCCCCCTACTCGGGACAGATACGCAGTATTTT.

This clonotype was seen a single time. The chain employs TRBV5-1 and TRBJ1-2; 8 bases align to TRBD1. Per germline, CDR1 SGHRS and CDR2 YFSETQ. V trimming: 2 bases; J trimming: 7 bases; junction bases outside the gene matches: 7. The CDR3 spans 14 residues. The CDR3 is CASSLGQGGAGYTF. CDR3 coding DNA: TGCGCCAGCAGCTTAGGACAGGGCGGTGCTGGCTACACCTTC. Full variable domain (remainder filled in from reference TRBV5-1 and TRBJ1-2): KAGVTQTPRYLIKTRGQQVTLSCSPISGHRSVSWYQQTPGQGLQFLFEYFSETQRNKGNFPGRFSGRQFSNSRSEMNVSTLELGDSALYLCASSLGQGGAGYTFGSGTRLTVV.

V is TRBV3-1 and J is TRBJ2-5; D remains ambiguous. The CDR3 runs 13 residues. The germline V and J ends were trimmed by 2 bases and 5 bases, with 9 bases remaining between them. In germline, CDR1 is LGHDT, CDR2 YNNKEL (reference sequence). CDR3 amino acids: CASSQSRWETQYF. CDR3 sequence (DNA): TGTGCCAGCAGCCAATCCCGCTGGGAGACCCAGTACTTC.

The chain links TRBV30 to TRBJ2-1; 8 bases line up with TRBD2. Germline V gene lookup returns CDR1 GTSNPN and CDR2 SVGIG (reference sequence). The CDR3 length is 14 residues. J was trimmed by 1 base and V by 2 bases; bases with no gene match: 1. CDR3 sequence: CAWSTSGSYNEQFF. The DNA for the CDR3 is TGTGCCTGGAGTACTAGCGGTTCCTACAATGAGCAGTTCTTC. The whole variable domain, remainder taken from reference TRBV30 and TRBJ2-1, is SQTIHQWPATLVQPVGSPLSLECTVEGTSNPNLYWYRQAAGRGLQLLFYSVGIGQISSEVPQNLSASRPQDRQFILSSKKLLLSDSGFYLCAWSTSGSYNEQFFGPGTRLTVL.

The chain employs TRBV5-4 and TRBJ2-3; 8 bases align to TRBD1. Germline values: CDR1 SGHNT, CDR2 YYREEE (reference sequence). The ends lost 4 bases at V and 6 bases at J; junction bases unmatched: 7. The CDR3 loop spans 14 amino acids. CDR3 sequence: CASSHRGSSDTQYF. DNA of the CDR3: TGTGCCAGCAGCCACAGGGGGTCTTCTGATACGCAGTATTTT.

Only one count was recorded for this clonotype. The rearrangement joins TRBV2 to TRBJ1-1; D might be TRBD1 (6 bases). V gave up 5 bases and J gave up 1 base, with 11 bases separating them. Germline CDR1 is SNHLY and CDR2 is FYNNEI. CDR3 length: 14 residues. CDR3 amino acids: CASSPVQGNTEAFF. The CDR3 region has the DNA TGTGCCAGCAGTCCTGTACAGGGGAACACTGAAGCTTTCTTT. Combining the CDR3 with reference TRBV2 and TRBJ1-1 gives the whole variable domain EPEVTQTPSHQVTQMGQEVILRCVPISNHLYFYWYRQILGQKVEFLVSFYNNEISEKSEIFDDQFSVERPDGSNFTLKIRSTKLEDSAMYFCASSPVQGNTEAFFGQGTRLTVV.

The chain couples TRBV2 to TRBJ2-5; D unresolved. CDR3 length: 12 amino acids. V lost 4 bases to trimming and J lost 5 bases, with 8 bases between them. CDR1 is SNHLY, CDR2 FYNNEI, per germline. CDR3 in amino acids: CASSVSLETQYF. CDR3 in DNA: TGTGCCAGCAGTGTATCTCTGGAGACCCAGTACTTC.

The rearrangement joins TRBV5-1 to TRBJ2-6; D is unclear. Between the trimmed V and J ends, which lost 0 bases and 2 bases, there was a span of 3 bases. The CDR3 spans 14 residues. CDR1 and CDR2 from the germline V gene are SGHRS and YFSETQ. This CDR3 reads CASSLATGANVLTF. Written as DNA, the CDR3 is TGCGCCAGCAGCTTGGCTACTGGGGCCAACGTCCTGACTTTC.